This T cell receptor (beta chain) is drawn from a study of human T cells and chemical hapten exposure (dated by TCRdb to the early 2020s). Notes on the research overall: For sensitization, 2% DPC in acetone was applied to an approximately 2 cm by approximately 2 cm area of upper inner arm skin. The libraries were sequenced as a pool, and the TCR yield per sample differed mostly because of small variations in library volumes within the pool. The patient cohort, mostly female, included alopecia areata with under or over 50% scalp involvement, alopecia totalis and alopecia universalis. This study followed changes in the peripheral blood TCR repertoire in vivo during primary and secondary sensitization of alopecia patients to the hapten diphenylcyclopropenone (DPC). Blood was sampled from patients pre-sensitization (week 0) and at 2, 6 and about 24 weeks after DPC sensitization. Patients additionally received weekly therapeutic DPC doses to the scalp throughout the roughly 25-week study period. Blood for TCR sequencing was provided by twenty-nine alopecia patients at one to four time points (pre-sensitization, 2, 6 and 24 weeks). Patch testing was performed on the upper back with Finn chambers containing 0.01% DPC, and the patch tests were scored after 6 days according to International Contact Dermatitis Research Group standards. Findings and caveats that apply to the study as a whole: A positive correlation was found between the number of PT1 expanded TCRs and patch test score, with significance reached at thresholds 8, 16 and 32 but not 4. Alopecia, a presumed autoimmune disease, was present in all patients, so the immune response of the patients might differ from that of healthy individuals. After repeated subsampling, changes were observed in the strength of the expansion versus patch-test correlation and in the threshold at which the correlation became significant. No change with DPC sensitization was found in the number of TCRs above 1 in 1000 frequency, and no evidence of global repertoire structure alterations was found. Significantly more large CDR3 similarity clusters were formed by expanded TCRs than by pre-sensitization or healthy control sets, consistent with antigen-driven responses.

In its sample, this clonotype was seen a few times. The clone's antigen remains unknown. The sample holds no much larger clone one base away, and base qualities are not on file. Receptor amplification or capture employed RACE. The sequencer was a NextSeq 500. During library preparation, unique molecular identifiers were attached to individual cDNA molecules so that TCRs could be counted quantitatively and reproducibly. Each blood RNA sample was used to sequence both TCR alpha and TCR beta chains. The authors' analysis ran thus. Samples had a median of about 90,000 TCRs, with a range from roughly 23,224 to 750,000. V, J and CDR3 annotation of the TCR reads was performed with the Decombinator software suite. To make PS versus PT1 abundance plots, every sample was subsampled to the same number of TCRs (28,000). TCRs were defined as expanded if absent before sensitization and observed at least eight times at the 2-week time point. The public reads were quality trimmed at Q25 with fastp and then assembled into clones with MiXCR by TCRdb, keeping productive beta chains. Each entry merges the rows of one CDR3 protein and shows their most common DNA and genes. It is TCRdb's table, rather than the study itself, that gives the V and J calls and clone size. In this sample the table shows around 340,000 distinct CDR3 sequences, around 6.9% of which occur a single time. Clones ranked in the top ten supply about 8% of the sample.

The sample's time point label, decoded: patch test 1, 2 weeks after DPC sensitization. The treatment or condition label on this specimen signifies: therapeutic diphenylcyclopropenone sensitization with weekly scalp DPC. At each patch-test visit, blood was drawn before the patch test was applied. Eligible patients were aged 18 to 70, diagnosed with alopecia, deemed suitable for DPC therapy, and excluded if pregnant. Unfractionated whole blood was collected in Tempus Blood RNA tubes, and total RNA was extracted from that blood. Per the germline V gene, MNHEY is the CDR1 and SVGEGT is the CDR2. The CDR3, from cysteine to phenylalanine, totals 15 residues. Only the CDR3 part of the read is kept: 45 bases, read in frame from the first base. At the junction V is shortened by 0 bases and J by 7 bases; bases outside the gene matches: 1.

The TCR was taken from a woman between 18 and 29 years old with alopecia areata. Some clones in this sample may be carry-over from other donors' samples. The sequence joins TRBV6-2 or TRBV6-3 to TRBJ2-1, with 12 central nucleotides matching TRBD1. Specimen: whole blood, collected in connection with sensitization to the hapten diphenylcyclopropenone (DPC). Here the CDR3 is given as CASSYSGQGANEQFF. The nucleotides read TGTGCCAGCAGTTACTCGGGACAGGGGGCGAATGAGCAGTTCTTC.